The 24 T cell receptor beta chains below all came from one sample that was sequenced in a study of regulatory T cells in long-lasting Graves disease. Construction of TCR beta libraries relied on iRepertoire HTBI primers and on Arm-PCR targeting CDR3 regions. TCRdb re-called the multiplex PCR reads through MiXCR, storing one row per CDR3 protein. The sample holds some 450,000 distinct CDR3 sequences, around 20% seen once. The time point here: persistent/refractory GD, antithyroid drugs over 5 years with positive TRAb. There was RNA extracted from PBMCs, and the TCR library was made from it. The source was peripheral blood mononuclear cells (PBMCs), collected when the disease was refractory, from a patient treated with antithyroid drugs. The origin of the receptors is a female donor with Graves disease.

The V call is TRBV20-1, the J call TRBJ2-7; D call uncertain. V lost 5 bases, J lost 0 bases, and 17 bases lay in between. The CDR3 covers 15 residues. Germline assignment: CDR1 DFQATT and CDR2 SNEGSKA (reference sequence). The CDR3, as DNA: TGCAGTGCTGAACCCTCCATACACAGCTCCTACGAGCAGTACTTC. It translates to CSAEPSIHSSYEQYF.

This clonotype was found many times. DNA for the CDR3: TGCAGTGCTAGGACAGCTACTAACTATGGCTACACCTTC. This sequence encodes CSARTATNYGYTF. This rearrangement joins TRBV20-1 to TRBJ1-2; D possibly corresponds to TRBD1 (5 bases). V lost 3 bases, J lost 0 bases, and 8 bases lay in between. The germline V gene encodes CDR1 DFQATT and CDR2 SNEGSKA (reference sequence). The CDR3 has 13 residues.

This sequence joins TRBV20-1 and TRBJ1-4, with 9 bases identical to TRBD1. The ends lost 6 bases at V and 7 bases at J; junction bases unmatched: 6. Germline CDR1 is DFQATT and CDR2 is SNEGSKA (reference sequence). The CDR3 length is 13 residues. Written as DNA, the CDR3 is TGCAGTGCCAAACAGGGGGCGCGTGAAAAACTGTTTTTT. Its translation is CSAKQGAREKLFF.

This clonotype turned up a few times. This chain joins TRBV12-3 or TRBV12-4 and TRBJ2-7; 9 nucleotides match TRBD2. The V gene end was trimmed by 5 bases and the J gene end by 6 bases; junction bases not matched to a gene: 11. CDR3 length equals 15 residues. The CDR3 is CASSPPLSGRREQYF. CDR3 DNA sequence: TGTGCCAGCAGTCCCCCCCTTAGCGGGAGACGCGAGCAGTACTTC.

The gene calls are TRBV19 and TRBJ1-5; D is undetermined. V was pared by 3 bases and J by 1 base, with 10 bases between. The CDR3 has 15 amino acids. Per the germline V gene, CDR1 is LNHDA and CDR2 is SQIVND (reference sequence). The CDR3 here is CASSINGQSNQPQHF. CDR3 DNA sequence: TGTGCCAGTAGTATTAATGGGCAGAGCAATCAGCCCCAGCATTTT.

This clonotype has more than one count but fewer than ten. The rearrangement uses TRBV27 and TRBJ1-6; 9 nucleotides align to TRBD1. Trimming at V came to 5 bases and at J to 5 bases, leaving 10 bases not matched to a gene. Germline CDR1 and CDR2: MNHEY and SMNVEV (reference sequence). This CDR3 spans 17 amino acids. The CDR3 bases are TGTGCCAGCAGTCCCCTCCTCGGGACAGGGAATAATTCACCCCTCCACTTT. This sequence encodes CASSPLLGTGNNSPLHF.

This clonotype showed up just a few times. The rearrangement links TRBV13 to TRBJ2-1; D is uncertain. The V end lost 2 bases, the J end lost 3 bases, and 5 bases lay between the germline ends. This CDR3 spans 13 amino acids. CDR1 is PRHDT, CDR2 FYEKMQ, per germline (reference sequence). The CDR3 coding sequence is TGTGCCAGCAGCTTATGGATCTACAATGAGCAGTTCTTC. Its translation: CASSLWIYNEQFF.

This chain links TRBV13 with TRBJ2-5, with 10 bases aligning to TRBD2. The CDR3 covers 17 residues. Germline CDR1 PRHDT, CDR2 FYEKMQ (reference sequence). Trimming at V came to 1 base and at J to 4 bases, leaving 9 bases not matched to a gene. This CDR3 reads CASSLVGPSGSRETQYF. CDR3 coding DNA: TGTGCCAGCAGCTTAGTGGGGCCTAGCGGGAGTAGAGAGACCCAGTACTTC.

This clonotype was recorded many times. The CDR3 DNA follows: TGTGCCAGCAGTGCAGGGGGCAGGGGGCAGGGAGAGACCCAGTACTTC. This gives the protein CASSAGGRGQGETQYF. The V call is TRBV12-3 or TRBV12-4, the J call TRBJ2-5; 8 nucleotides match TRBD1. CDR3 size: 16 residues. V gave up 5 bases and J gave up 4 bases; unmatched junction bases: 12.

This clonotype was counted ten times or more. V and J are TRBV28 and TRBJ1-2; D might be TRBD1 (6 bases). The V gene's germline CDR1 is MDHEN and CDR2 SYDVKM. This CDR3 region has 14 residues. The V end was cut by 1 base, the J end by 3 bases, with 9 bases between. CDR3: CASSLSGAYYGYTF. In DNA, the CDR3 is TGTGCCAGCAGTTTATCAGGGGCATACTATGGCTACACCTTC.

This clonotype was picked up many times. The chain carries TRBV11-2 and TRBJ1-1; 12 positions agree with TRBD1. The V gene end was trimmed by 5 bases and the J gene end by 4 bases; junction bases not matched to a gene: 8. Germline CDR1 is SGHAT and CDR2 is FQNNGV. The CDR3 runs 16 residues. The CDR3 region is CASSHWDRGLSTEAFF. CDR3 coding DNA: TGTGCCAGCAGCCATTGGGACAGGGGGCTCAGCACTGAAGCTTTCTTT.

This clonotype appeared many times. This chain uses TRBV12-3 or TRBV12-4 with TRBJ1-5; no reliable D call. The CDR3 length is 14 residues. V shed 3 bases and J shed 0 bases, with 6 bases lying between them. DNA for the CDR3: TGTGCCAGCAGTTTCATAACTAGCAATCAGCCCCAGCATTTT. This gives the protein CASSFITSNQPQHF.

V usage is TRBV5-5 and J usage is TRBJ2-5; D not certain. Trimming took 2 bases from V and 2 from J, leaving 13 bases between them. The germline V gene encodes CDR1 SGHKS and CDR2 YYEKEE (reference sequence). The CDR3 loop spans 15 amino acids. This CDR3 is CASSFGMGRQETQYF. As DNA, the CDR3 is TGTGCCAGCAGCTTTGGGATGGGCAGGCAAGAGACCCAGTACTTC.

The rearrangement uses TRBV27 and TRBJ2-7, with TRBD2 matching over 9 bases. Trimming took 5 bases from V and 2 from J; bases not matched to a gene: 13. Germline lookup yields CDR1 MNHEY and CDR2 SMNVEV (reference sequence). This CDR3 contains 17 residues. CDR3 DNA: TGTGCCAGCAGTCCTCGGGCTAGCGGGATCCTTCCCTACGAGCAGTACTTC. Translation: CASSPRASGILPYEQYF.

V usage is TRBV28 and J usage is TRBJ2-7, with TRBD2 matching over 8 bases. The junction had 7 bases not matched to a gene; V was cut back by 6 bases and J by 3 bases. The CDR3 has 14 amino acids. Germline V gives CDR1 MDHEN, CDR2 SYDVKM. The CDR3: CASRTNGGGYEQYF. DNA of the CDR3: TGTGCCAGCAGAACCAACGGGGGGGGCTACGAGCAGTACTTC. Variable domain in full (rest from reference TRBV28 and TRBJ2-7): DVKVTQSSRYLVKRTGEKVFLECVQDMDHENMFWYRQDPGLGLRLIYFSYDVKMKEKGDIPEGYSVSREKKERFSLILESASTNQTSMYLCASRTNGGGYEQYFGPGTRLTVT.

Points on this clonotype: One base away lies a much larger clone, so this may be a sequencing read error. The V and J genes are TRBV7-9 and TRBJ1-3, with a possible D match to TRBD1 (5 bases). Germline V gene lookup returns CDR1 SEHNR and CDR2 FQNEAQ (reference sequence). The CDR3 contains 15 residues. The CDR3 coding sequence is TGTGCCAGCGGGGGTGCGGGAATCTCTGGAAGCACCATATATTTT. Translating it yields CASGGAGISGSTIYF.

This clonotype has a handful of counts. The chain carries TRBV29-1 and TRBJ2-5, with D possibly being TRBD2 (5 bases). Trimming took off 1 base at V and 7 bases at J, with 16 bases between the two ends. CDR1 is SQVTM, CDR2 ANQGSEA, per germline. The CDR3 runs 14 residues. CDR3 nucleotide sequence: TGCAGCGTTGAAGGGGGAGAAGCTCCCGGGACCCAGTACTTC. It encodes CSVEGGEAPGTQYF.

This rearrangement joins TRBV7-2 to TRBJ1-5; possible D gene TRBD1, 5 bases. This CDR3 comprises 16 residues. V dropped 1 base and J dropped 1 base, with 11 bases sitting between them. The germline gives CDR1 SGHTA, CDR2 FQGNSA. CDR3 residues: CASSLGVWGSNQPQHF. In DNA form, the CDR3 reads TGTGCCAGCAGCTTAGGGGTCTGGGGGAGCAATCAGCCCCAGCATTTT.

The chain is built from TRBV4-1 and TRBJ2-4, with a possible D match to TRBD2 (5 bases). Germline V gene lookup returns CDR1 MGHRA and CDR2 YSYEKL. This CDR3 spans 13 amino acids. With 8 bases removed from V and 0 bases from J, the gap between germline ends came to 8 bases. In DNA, the CDR3 is TGCGCCAGCTTGGGAGTAGCCAAAAACATTCAGTACTTC. This gives the protein CASLGVAKNIQYF.

This clonotype came up many times. The gene calls are TRBV7-2 and TRBJ2-5; TRBD1 matches 10 bases. V shed 4 bases, J shed 4 bases, and the junction held 3 bases outside the gene matches. Germline lookup yields CDR1 SGHTA and CDR2 FQGNSA. This CDR3 is built from 14 residues. CDR3 amino acids: CASSSRTGGETQYF. CDR3 DNA: TGTGCCAGCAGCTCCCGGACAGGGGGAGAGACCCAGTACTTC.

This clonotype has just a few counts. This CDR3 is CATSSDTGLGYGYTF. CDR3 in DNA: TGTGCCACCAGCAGCGATACGGGATTAGGCTATGGCTACACCTTC. This chain connects TRBV15 to TRBJ1-2; the D is unclear. Trimming took 3 bases from V and 4 from J, leaving 15 bases between them. CDR1 is LNHNV, CDR2 YYDKDF, per germline (reference sequence). The CDR3 sequence is 15 residues long.

In its sample, this clonotype was seen a few times. It is likely a read error: a sequence one base away is far more abundant. V gene TRBV2 combines with J gene TRBJ2-5; 7 positions agree with TRBD2. The CDR3 is made up of 16 amino acids. Germline CDR1 and CDR2: SNHLY and FYNNEI. With 6 bases clipped from V and 2 bases from J, the junction kept 12 bases outside the gene matches. In DNA, the CDR3 is TGTGCCAGCAGCTCTGGGACTGGCGGGGGACAAGAGACCCAGTACTTC. Its protein is CASSSGTGGGQETQYF.

Details on this clonotype: This clone may be a read error of a much larger clone one base away. The chain recombines TRBV7-8 with TRBJ2-2, with 15 bases that match TRBD2. CDR3 size: 15 residues. V was pared by 5 bases and J by 7 bases, with 2 bases of the junction left unmatched. Germline V gene lookup returns CDR1 SGHVS and CDR2 FQNEAQ. CDR3 bases: TGTGCCAGCAGCCGGACTAGCGGGAGGGGCGGGGAGCTGTTTTTT. Its protein product is CASSRTSGRGGELFF.

This clonotype was detected many times. The V call is TRBV6-1, the J call TRBJ1-2, with 12 bases that match TRBD1. Germline values: CDR1 MNHNS, CDR2 SASEGT. The J segment lost 4 bases and the V segment lost 8 bases, leaving 11 bases of the junction unmatched. The CDR3 is 16 amino acids. The CDR3 nucleotides are TGTGCCAGCGTAGGGACAGGGGGCGTGAACTCCTATGGCTACACCTTC. Residues: CASVGTGGVNSYGYTF.